Reported below is one T cell receptor beta chain. This sample was taken from a study of blood T cell repertoires in COVID-19. Study information: PBMCs, B-cell-depleted T cells, or T cells provided the cDNA or gDNA that made up the material.

CDR1 is MDHEN, CDR2 SYDVKM, per germline. The CDR3 sequence is 15 residues long. The trim removed 6 bases at V and 2 bases at J, leaving 8 bases unmatched. How the authors handled the data: The assay estimated nucleated cells by amplifying reference gene primers. Repertoires were generated with immunoSEQ multiplex PCR, while TCRdb's copy carries only in-frame clones and drops some. The V and J calls and clone size are taken from that table; D and trimming were inferred from the DNA. The sample lists roughly 260,000 clones, roughly 80% occurring once. The receptor comes from a woman of 80 years or more with active or convalescent COVID-19. V and J are TRBV28 and TRBJ2-7; 9 bases map to TRBD1. Source material: peripheral blood. The CDR3 protein is CASRPGQGSAYEQYF. In nucleotides, the CDR3 is TGTGCCAGCAGACCGGGACAGGGATCAGCCTACGAGCAGTACTTC.